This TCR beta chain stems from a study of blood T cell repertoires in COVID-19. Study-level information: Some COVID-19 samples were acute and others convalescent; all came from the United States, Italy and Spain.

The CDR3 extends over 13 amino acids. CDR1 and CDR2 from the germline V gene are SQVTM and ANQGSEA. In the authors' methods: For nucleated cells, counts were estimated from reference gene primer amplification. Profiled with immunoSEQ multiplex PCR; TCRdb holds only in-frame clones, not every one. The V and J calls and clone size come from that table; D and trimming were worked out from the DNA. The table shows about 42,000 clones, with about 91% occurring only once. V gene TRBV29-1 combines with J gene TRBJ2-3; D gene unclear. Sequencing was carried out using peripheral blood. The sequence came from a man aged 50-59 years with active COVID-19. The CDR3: CASQDPSTDTQYF. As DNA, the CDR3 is TGCGCTTCCCAGGATCCCTCCACAGATACGCAGTATTTT.